The 24 T cell receptor beta chains presented below share a single source sample, sequenced in a study of blood T cell repertoires in COVID-19. Sequencing used immunoSEQ multiplex PCR; TCRdb keeps in-frame clones, though not all of them. The sample includes fewer than 120,000 clones, 60% to 80% of them seen just once. The specimen sequenced was peripheral blood. These receptors all come from a woman aged 80 or older with active or convalescent COVID-19.

The rearrangement joins TRBV29-1 to TRBJ1-2, with a tentative D call TRBD1 (5 bases). Trimming shortened V by 6 bases and J by 6 bases, and 20 bases separated the two germline ends. The CDR3 sequence is 14 residues long. The germline CDR1 and CDR2 sequences are SQVTM and ANQGSEA. CDR3 sequence (DNA): TGCAGCGTCCGATGGTGGGACTCAAGGAATGGCTACACCTTC. Translated, it gives CSVRWWDSRNGYTF.

The chain uses TRBV2 and TRBJ2-7; 7 nucleotides agree with TRBD1. After removal of 7 bases from V and 3 bases from J, the junction contained 15 bases not matched to a gene. The CDR3 is made up of 16 amino acids. Germline V gives CDR1 SNHLY, CDR2 FYNNEI. The CDR3 nucleotides are TGTGCCAGCATGGGACGAGGGGGCCGGGCCCTCTACGAGCAGTACTTC. The encoded protein is CASMGRGGRALYEQYF.

V and J are TRBV19 and TRBJ1-1; D not certain. Germline assignment: CDR1 LNHDA and CDR2 SQIVND (reference sequence). V was shortened by 9 bases and J by 10 bases, with 9 bases between the two germline ends. The CDR3 spans 9 residues. The CDR3 protein is CASGIGAFF. Here the CDR3 DNA reads TGTGCCAGCGGGATTGGAGCTTTCTTT.

The chain links TRBV5-5 to TRBJ2-7, with D possibly being TRBD1 (7 bases). Germline assignment: CDR1 SGHKS and CDR2 YYEKEE (reference sequence). Trimming shortened V by 0 bases and J by 2 bases, and 12 bases separated the two germline ends. This CDR3 contains 15 residues. This CDR3 reads CASSLGRGETYEQYF. The CDR3 nucleotides read TGTGCCAGCAGCTTGGGCAGGGGGGAAACCTACGAGCAGTACTTC.

This clone was found a few times. This sequence joins TRBV5-4 and TRBJ1-2; TRBD1 might be the D (6 bases). The germline V gene has CDR1 SGHNT and CDR2 YYREEE (reference sequence). Trimming took off 5 bases at V and 0 bases at J, with 14 bases between the two ends. The CDR3 loop spans 15 amino acids. The CDR3 sequence is CASRLGRGANYGYTF. For the CDR3, the DNA is TGTGCCAGCAGACTAGGCAGGGGTGCTAACTATGGCTACACCTTC.

The chain has TRBV28 and TRBJ2-1; 9 bases are shared with TRBD2. Germline loops: CDR1 MDHEN, CDR2 SYDVKM. This CDR3 comprises 15 residues. J gave up 2 bases and V 6 bases, and 5 bases lay outside the gene matches. The CDR3 DNA is TGTGCCAGCAGATATCTAGCGGGAACCTACAATGAGCAGTTCTTC. It encodes CASRYLAGTYNEQFF.

The V and J genes are TRBV2 and TRBJ1-1, with D possibly matching TRBD1 (6 bases). The V end lost 8 bases, the J end lost 1 base, and 17 bases lay between the germline ends. The CDR3 has 15 residues. The germline V gene has CDR1 SNHLY and CDR2 FYNNEI. CDR3 protein: CASSPQQGKNTEAFF. The CDR3 DNA reads TGTGCCAGCTCGCCTCAACAGGGAAAGAACACTGAAGCTTTCTTT.

This clone appeared a single time. The V and J genes are TRBV11-2 and TRBJ1-1; no clear D. Trimming removed 4 bases from V and 4 bases from J, with 16 bases in between. The CDR3 is made up of 15 amino acids. The germline CDR1 and CDR2 sequences are SGHAT and FQNNGV. Here the CDR3 DNA reads TGTGCCAGCAGCTCCCGTCCCCTTGAGGGCACTGAAGCTTTCTTT. Translating gives CASSSRPLEGTEAFF.

This chain connects TRBV5-1 to TRBJ2-3; 11 nucleotides align to TRBD2. Trimming cost V 2 bases and J 1 base; bases outside gene matches: 9. Germline assignment: CDR1 SGHRS and CDR2 YFSETQ. The CDR3 has 18 amino acids. CDR3 region: CASSFGTSGQVGTDTQYF. Here the CDR3 DNA reads TGCGCCAGCAGCTTTGGGACTAGCGGACAAGTGGGCACAGATACGCAGTATTTT.

CDR3: CASGGQDYGYTF. The CDR3 DNA sequence: TGTGCCAGCGGAGGACAGGACTATGGCTACACCTTC. This chain uses TRBV21-1 with TRBJ1-2; TRBD1 is the table's D call, not checked against the DNA. TRBV21-1 is an annotated pseudogene. The length of the CDR3 is 12 residues.

This clone was found a few times. Relative to the germline gene, one junction end is altered; a read error may explain this. This sequence joins TRBV7-7 and TRBJ2-1; TRBD2 matches 10 bases. The CDR3 runs to 16 residues. Germline lookup yields CDR1 SSHAT and CDR2 FNYEAQ (reference sequence). CDR3 sequence: CASSAASGSLNNEQFF. The CDR3 nucleotides are TGTGCTAGCAGCGCAGCTAGCGGGAGTCTCAACAATGAGCAGTTCTTC.

This clone was seen only a few times. The chain uses TRBV19 and TRBJ1-1; weak D call: TRBD1 (5 bases). Germline loops: CDR1 LNHDA, CDR2 SQIVND (reference sequence). Trimming took off 6 bases at V and 10 bases at J, with 21 bases between the two ends. The CDR3 is 14 residues long. The CDR3 is CASSPTDGQGGAFF. The CDR3 coding sequence is TGTGCCAGTAGCCCTACGGACGGTCAGGGAGGAGCTTTCTTT.

This clone was seen just once. The chain recombines TRBV18 with TRBJ2-2; D is perhaps TRBD2 (5 bases). The CDR3 is 12 residues long. Per germline, CDR1 KGHSH and CDR2 LQKENI. V was cut by 5 bases and J by 7 bases, with 8 bases left in between. The CDR3 region is CASSTGVGELFF. DNA for the CDR3: TGTGCCAGCTCAACCGGGGTCGGGGAGCTGTTTTTT.

The CDR3 bases are TGCGCCAGCAGCTACCTACAGGCATTGAACACTGAAGCTTTCTTT. Protein sequence: CASSYLQALNTEAFF. The chain joins TRBV5-1 to TRBJ1-1, with a tentative D call TRBD1 (5 bases). The V end lost 3 bases, the J end lost 0 bases, and 12 bases lay between the germline ends. This CDR3 has 15 amino acids. Germline CDR1 is SGHRS and CDR2 is YFSETQ.

This chain connects TRBV5-6 to TRBJ2-7, with 9 bases fitting TRBD1. V shed 4 bases, J shed 1 base, and the junction held 6 bases outside the gene matches. Germline V gene data show CDR1 as SGHDT and CDR2 as YYEEEE. The CDR3 spans 15 residues. CDR3 DNA sequence: TGTGCCAGCAGCCCAAGGGACAGGGCGTCCTACGAGCAGTACTTC. This gives the protein CASSPRDRASYEQYF.

V usage is TRBV28 and J usage is TRBJ2-1; possibly TRBD2 for D (5 bases). The CDR3 length is 15 residues. V was cut by 8 bases and J by 2 bases, with 16 bases left in between. The V gene's germline CDR1 is MDHEN and CDR2 SYDVKM. The CDR3 nucleotides read TGTGCCAGCCTCCTTGGCTACGGGACCTACAATGAGCAGTTCTTC. Its protein is CASLLGYGTYNEQFF.

CDR3 sequence reads: CASSLALGTRGAEQYF. The CDR3 DNA reads TGTGCCAGCAGCCTCGCCTTGGGGACACGGGGAGCCGAGCAGTACTTC. The chain joins TRBV5-4 to TRBJ2-7; weak D call: TRBD1 (6 bases). Looked up from germline, CDR1 is SGHNT and CDR2 is YYREEE (reference sequence). The CDR3 totals 16 residues. With 4 bases removed from V and 6 bases from J, the gap between germline ends came to 23 bases.

Only a few counts were recorded for this clone. The J gene is TRBJ2-1, the V gene TRBV3-1 (or the pseudogene TRBV3-2); the match to TRBD2 covers 8 bases. Per germline, CDR1 LGHDT and CDR2 YNNKEL (reference sequence). V shed 0 bases, J shed 0 bases, and the junction held 13 bases outside the gene matches. CDR3 length: 20 residues. CDR3 DNA: TGTGCCAGCAGCCAAGATCTGGGACTAGAAGCCGGGAGCTCCTACAATGAGCAGTTCTTC. Translation: CASSQDLGLEAGSSYNEQFF.

V usage is TRBV6-4 and J usage is TRBJ2-7; 9 bases agree with TRBD1. Germline assignment: CDR1 MRHNA and CDR2 SNTAGT. The CDR3 covers 15 residues. V lost 6 bases to trimming and J lost 3 bases; unmatched junction nucleotides: 9. The CDR3 loop is CASSQPGQGYYEQYF. CDR3 sequence (DNA): TGTGCCAGCAGCCAACCGGGACAGGGTTACTACGAGCAGTACTTC.

Only a few counts were recorded for this clone. The chain combines TRBV19 with TRBJ1-5; 9 positions match TRBD1. Per germline, CDR1 LNHDA and CDR2 SQIVND (reference sequence). The trim removed 11 bases at V and 0 bases at J, leaving 8 bases unmatched. This CDR3 has 15 amino acids. The CDR3 region is CAVSRTGASNQPQHF. The CDR3 bases are TGTGCCGTCTCTCGGACAGGGGCTAGCAATCAGCCCCAGCATTTT.

This CDR3 is CASSPPGVRTGELFF. CDR3 coding DNA: TGTGCCAGCAGTCCCCCGGGGGTTCGTACCGGGGAGCTGTTTTTT. The chain carries TRBV6-5 and TRBJ2-2, with a weak D call TRBD2 (6 bases). The CDR3 is 15 amino acids. Germline V CDR1 and CDR2: MNHEY, SVGAGI. With 5 bases removed from V and 5 bases from J, the gap between germline ends came to 15 bases.

The gene calls are TRBV2 and TRBJ2-7; D may be TRBD2 (5 bases). CDR3 length: 14 amino acids. V was cut by 6 bases and J by 0 bases, with 12 bases left in between. Per germline, CDR1 SNHLY and CDR2 FYNNEI. The CDR3 is CASSGGALSYEQYF. The CDR3 DNA is TGTGCCAGCAGCGGAGGAGCCCTCTCCTACGAGCAGTACTTC. Complete variable domain (other parts from reference TRBV2 and TRBJ2-7): EPEVTQTPSHQVTQMGQEVILRCVPISNHLYFYWYRQILGQKVEFLVSFYNNEISEKSEIFDDQFSVERPDGSNFTLKIRSTKLEDSAMYFCASSGGALSYEQYFGPGTRLTVT.

The chain links TRBV6-1 to TRBJ1-2, with no clear D. Germline V gives CDR1 MNHNS, CDR2 SASEGT. The length of the CDR3 is 15 residues. V gave up 2 bases and J gave up 6 bases, with 16 bases separating them. The CDR3: CASSELNYFGNGYTF. The CDR3 bases are TGTGCCAGCAGTGAACTTAACTACTTCGGAAATGGCTACACCTTC.

The chain recombines TRBV6-6 with TRBJ2-3; D might be TRBD2 (5 bases). Trimming stripped 6 bases from V and 5 bases from J, with 12 bases between. CDR1 is MNHNY, CDR2 SVGAGI, per germline (reference sequence). The CDR3 is made up of 13 amino acids. The chain's CDR3 is CASSLQAEDTQYF. For the CDR3, the DNA is TGTGCCAGCAGCCTGCAAGCGGAAGATACGCAGTATTTT.